A selection of T cell receptor beta chains follows, all from one sample in a study of CD8 T cells in ankylosing spondylitis. TCRdb used MiXCR to reprocess the 5' RACE reads, holding one entry per CDR3 protein. The repertoire holds around 390,000 distinct CDR3 sequences, approximately 20% seen once, with approximately 16% in the top ten. The sequencing sample was made of blood, either unsorted or a sorted T cell fraction (not recorded which). All receptors derive from a male donor with ankylosing spondylitis. Each CDR3 is given with its conserved first and last residue.

>TRBV6-5|TRBJ2-7
CASSLYGLGLAEPKRGQYF
>TRBV6-1|TRBJ1-2
CASSPRTGINGYTF
>TRBV5-1|TRBJ1-1
CASSHRTGATPTEAFF
>TRBV11-2|TRBJ2-5
CASSPQGGMGETQYF
>TRBV29-1|TRBJ2-7
CSVVRFSLEQYF
>TRBV20-1|TRBJ2-7
CSALLGDGSFAYEQYF
>TRBV4-3|TRBJ2-3
CASSQGIRGRNTQYF
>TRBV29-1|TRBJ2-7
CSVGSGESYEQYF
>TRBV5-1|TRBJ1-4
CASSSDGQGSAGEKLFF
>TRBV5-1|TRBJ2-5
CASSPLPSGNGETQYF
>TRBV7-7|TRBJ2-2
CASSLDFGNTGELFF
>TRBV29-1|TRBJ2-7
CSVEDRRGRGYF
>TRBV2|TRBJ1-5
CASRDFGTLSNQPQHF
>TRBV18|TRBJ2-1
CASSPQTSGSSYNEQFF
>TRBV10-1|TRBJ2-7
CASSEQAGGSEQYF
>TRBV12-3/TRBV12-4|TRBJ1-4
CASSQGGVGLFF
>TRBV20-1|TRBJ2-5
CSARLAGETQYF
>TRBV6-5|TRBJ1-1
CASGGMGAFF
>TRBV25-1|TRBJ2-3
CASSAMDTSDTQYF
>TRBV29-1|TRBJ1-2
CSVERGGQSIHGYTF
>TRBV5-1|TRBJ1-4
CASSLTDSGEKLFF
>TRBV12-3/TRBV12-4|TRBJ1-2
CASSLRASDGYTF
>TRBV4-1|TRBJ1-4
CASSQGEGASEKLFF
>TRBV12-3/TRBV12-4|TRBJ2-3
CASSLTGRTDTQYF
>TRBV12-3/TRBV12-4|TRBJ1-3
CASSLVGAAGPSGNTIYF
>TRBV7-3|TRBJ1-1
CASSLSPGRGTEAFF
>TRBV29-1|TRBJ1-1
CSVEPHGGTEAFF
>TRBV20-1|TRBJ2-3
CSATSFATDTQYF
>TRBV5-1|TRBJ1-5
CASSPGQATLSNQPQHF
>TRBV20-1|TRBJ1-1
CSASPGTGRSEAFF
>TRBV7-9|TRBJ2-5
CASSLVPPGKETQYF
>TRBV7-6|TRBJ2-2
CASSSRTGRNTGELFF
>TRBV20-1|TRBJ2-1
CSARRLAGLNEQFF
>TRBV6-2/TRBV6-3|TRBJ1-2
CASSYRGQSDYTF
>TRBV9|TRBJ1-3
CASNVRGTGNTIYF
>TRBV29-1|TRBJ2-7
CSVEEASYEQYF
>TRBV3-1|TRBJ2-1
CASSHNYENEQFF
>TRBV10-3|TRBJ2-5
CAIRGEETQYF
>TRBV29-1|TRBJ2-7
CSVIETYEQYF
>TRBV19|TRBJ2-7
CASRRTGVSYEQYF
>TRBV27|TRBJ2-3
CASSFLGHWTDTQYF
>TRBV5-1|TRBJ2-7
CASSLALQGSYEQYF
>TRBV10-3|TRBJ2-7
CAISEPGDSPYEQYF
>TRBV9|TRBJ2-7
CASSTLRSGPPYEQYF
>TRBV28|TRBJ2-1
CASNGGRGYNEQFF
>TRBV2|TRBJ2-5
CASRTGEETQYF
>TRBV6-4|TRBJ2-5
CASSDSTLLSGTQETQYF
>TRBV30|TRBJ1-6
CAWRTSNSPLHF
>TRBV20-1|TRBJ2-7
CSAPKQAQSSYEQYF
>TRBV28|TRBJ2-1
CASRILSGRGYEQFF
>TRBV2|TRBJ2-1
CASSELGLANNEQFF
>TRBV6-1|TRBJ2-3
CASSRTGGLETQYF
>TRBV2|TRBJ2-7
CASSELAGLQYF